This entry features one TCR beta chain sequence. Antigen specificity is unknown. The germline gene is not matched at one end of the junction; a read error may be the cause. This CDR3 comprises 13 residues. The germline CDR1 and CDR2 sequences are MDHEN and SYDVKM. Nashville, Tennessee was home to all donors, each a Caucasian adult. The data belong to a study of shared clonotypes between healthy human individuals. In the study overall: CD4 naive cells filled three plates per donor, CD4 memory three, CD8 naive two and CD8 memory one.

Clones were sequenced by immunoSEQ multiplex PCR, and TCRdb holds only the in-frame ones, with some missing. In the table there are about 1 million clones, approximately 72% of which are singletons. Findings and caveats of the study: Clonotype sharing among donors was thought likely to change with sequencing depth.

Sequenced sample: memory CD4+ T cells sorted from blood. Subset noted: CD45RA-negative fraction. This receptor was taken from a man younger than 30 in good health. The V and J genes are TRBV28 and TRBJ2-3, with a possible D match to TRBD2 (5 bases). The CDR3 DNA reads as TGTGCCACCAGTCGGGGATTGGGCGATACGCAGTATTTT. It is translated as CATSRGLGDTQYF. Full variable domain (remainder filled in from reference TRBV28 and TRBJ2-3): DVKVTQSSRYLVKRTGEKVFLECVQDMDHENMFWYRQDPGLGLRLIYFSYDVKMKEKGDIPEGYSVSREKKERFSLILESASTNQTSMYLCATSRGLGDTQYFGPGTRLTVL.